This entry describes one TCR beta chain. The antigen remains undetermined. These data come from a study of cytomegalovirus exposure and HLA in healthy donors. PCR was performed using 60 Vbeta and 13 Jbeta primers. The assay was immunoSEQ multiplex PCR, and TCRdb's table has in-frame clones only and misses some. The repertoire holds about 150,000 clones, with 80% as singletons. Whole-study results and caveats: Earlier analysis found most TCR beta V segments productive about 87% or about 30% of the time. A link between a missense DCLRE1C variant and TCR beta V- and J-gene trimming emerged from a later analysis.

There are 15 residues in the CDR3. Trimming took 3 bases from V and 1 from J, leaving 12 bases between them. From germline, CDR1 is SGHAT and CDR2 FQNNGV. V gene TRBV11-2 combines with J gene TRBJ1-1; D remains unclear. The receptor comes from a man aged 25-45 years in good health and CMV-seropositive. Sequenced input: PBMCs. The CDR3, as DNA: TGTGCCAGCAGCTTGACGGGAGAGGGGAACACTGAAGCTTTCTTT. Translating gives CASSLTGEGNTEAFF.